These 5 T cell receptor beta chains were sequenced from one sample in a study of post-analysis software for immune sequencing data. Antigens for these TCRs are unknown. Carried by the TCR beta cDNA libraries were unique molecular identifiers. Via MiXCR, TCRdb re-called the PCR reads, giving one row per CDR3 protein. The table records 600,000 to 700,000 distinct CDR3 sequences, approximately 59% of them present only once. Study results and caveats: Roughly five TRBV segments occurring more often in patients than controls included TRBV5-6, TRBV5-1 and TRBV20-1.

Input material: blood. The source of these receptors is a girl aged 2-10 years with multiple sclerosis.

The rearrangement uses TRBV2 and TRBJ1-2, with TRBD1 matching over 8 bases. The germline CDR1 and CDR2 sequences are SNHLY and FYNNEI. The length of the CDR3 is 13 residues. J was trimmed by 7 bases and V by 8 bases; bases with no gene match: 9. The CDR3 DNA reads as TGTGCCAGCGACGGACAGGGTCAAGGTGGCTACACCTTC. Its translation: CASDGQGQGGYTF.

This chain connects TRBV29-1 to TRBJ1-3; D not certain. This CDR3 spans 13 amino acids. Germline V CDR1 and CDR2: SQVTM, ANQGSEA. The V and J ends lost 6 bases and 2 bases respectively, with 11 bases between them. The chain's CDR3 is CSVAWSPGNTIYF. For the CDR3, the DNA is TGCAGCGTGGCGTGGTCGCCTGGAAACACCATATATTTT. The full variable domain, with the rest looked up from reference TRBV29-1 and TRBJ1-3, is SAVISQKPSRDICQRGTSLTIQCQVDSQVTMMFWYRQQPGQSLTLIATANQGSEATYESGFVIDKFPISRPNLTFSTLTVSNMSPEDSSIYLCSVAWSPGNTIYFGEGSWLTVV.

The CDR3 DNA reads as TGTGCCAGCAGTGACTCGCAGGGCCCAGAGACCCAGTACTTC. Its translation is CASSDSQGPETQYF. The V and J genes are TRBV25-1 and TRBJ2-5; a weak D match, TRBD1 (5 bases). The CDR3 consists of 14 residues. Germline V lookup: CDR1 MGHDK, CDR2 SYGVNS. V dropped 3 bases and J dropped 4 bases, with 12 bases sitting between them.

This clonotype has a handful of counts. The chain is built from TRBV7-8 and TRBJ1-1, with TRBD1 matching 8 bases. Germline CDR1 reads SGHVS; CDR2 reads FQNEAQ. The CDR3 extends over 16 amino acids. V dropped 0 bases and J dropped 5; count of bases not matched to a gene: 8. The CDR3 region is CASSLATGGIGTEAFF. CDR3 in DNA: TGTGCCAGCAGCTTAGCCACAGGGGGTATCGGTACTGAAGCTTTCTTT.

This clonotype was counted only a few times. The J gene is TRBJ2-3, the V gene TRBV12-3 or TRBV12-4; 14 bases are a match to TRBD2. The CDR3 runs to 21 residues. V shed 2 bases and J 0 bases; nucleotides not matched to a gene: 13. The CDR3 loop is CASSLSRLTSGRVTSTDTQYF. The CDR3 nucleotides read TGTGCCAGCAGTTTATCCCGGCTGACTAGCGGGAGGGTAACTAGCACAGATACGCAGTATTTT.